The present TCR beta chain was sequenced within a study of T cells after yellow fever vaccination. Study findings and constraints: A small proportion of clonotypes was detected in both the CD4 and CD8 compartments. Weaker, the secondary response had a peak occurring faster, on day 5 versus 15. Clones from primary vaccination mostly reappeared after the booster (less than 98% CD4, over 85% CD8).

V lost 0 bases and J lost 0; bases outside the gene matches: 5. CDR3 length equals 17 residues. CDR1 MRHNA and CDR2 SNTAGT come from the germline V gene. TCRdb processed the 5' RACE reads anew with MiXCR; each CDR3 protein has one entry. The profile covers around 330,000 distinct CDR3 sequences, with around 3.6% appearing a single time and 23% taken by the ten largest. Ten or more counts support this clonotype. Its antigen is undetermined. This receptor was identified in a man aged 18 to 35 who received the YFV17D yellow fever vaccine. This chain links TRBV6-4 with TRBJ2-1; 7 nucleotides align to TRBD1. Sample: PBMCs, taken on the day of the yellow fever booster vaccination. The chain's CDR3 is CASSDSRSGGSYNEQFF. In DNA, the CDR3 is TGTGCCAGCAGTGACTCGAGGTCAGGGGGCTCCTACAATGAGCAGTTCTTC.